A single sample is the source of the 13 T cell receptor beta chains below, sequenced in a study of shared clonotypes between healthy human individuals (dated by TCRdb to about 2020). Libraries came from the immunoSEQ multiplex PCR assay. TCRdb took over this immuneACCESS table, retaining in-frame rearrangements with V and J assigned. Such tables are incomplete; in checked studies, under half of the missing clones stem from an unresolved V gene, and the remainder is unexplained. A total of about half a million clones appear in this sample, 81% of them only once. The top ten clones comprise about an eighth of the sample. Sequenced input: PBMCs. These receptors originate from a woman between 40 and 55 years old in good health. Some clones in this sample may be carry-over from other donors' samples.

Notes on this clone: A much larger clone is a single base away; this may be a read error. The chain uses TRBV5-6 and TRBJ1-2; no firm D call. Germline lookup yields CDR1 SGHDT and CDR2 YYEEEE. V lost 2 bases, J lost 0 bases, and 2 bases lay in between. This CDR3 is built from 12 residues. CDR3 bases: TGTGCCAGCAGCTTCTCTAACTATGGCTACACCTTC. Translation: CASSFSNYGYTF.

CDR3 loop: CASSEALTGRNTEAFF. The CDR3 DNA sequence: TGTGCCAGCAGTGAAGCCTTGACAGGACGGAACACTGAAGCTTTCTTT. This rearrangement joins TRBV2 to TRBJ1-1, with D perhaps TRBD1 (6 bases). The CDR3 covers 16 residues. Trimming removed 0 bases from V and 1 base from J, with 12 bases in between. CDR1 is SNHLY and CDR2 is FYNNEI in the germline V gene.

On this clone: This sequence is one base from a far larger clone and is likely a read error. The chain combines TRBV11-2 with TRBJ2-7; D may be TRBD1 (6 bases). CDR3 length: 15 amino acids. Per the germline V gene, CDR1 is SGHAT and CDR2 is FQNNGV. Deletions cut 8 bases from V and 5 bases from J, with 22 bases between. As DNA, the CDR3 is TGTGCCAGCGGCCGAACAGGGCTTCCAGTGAACGAGCAGTACTTC. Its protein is CASGRTGLPVNEQYF.

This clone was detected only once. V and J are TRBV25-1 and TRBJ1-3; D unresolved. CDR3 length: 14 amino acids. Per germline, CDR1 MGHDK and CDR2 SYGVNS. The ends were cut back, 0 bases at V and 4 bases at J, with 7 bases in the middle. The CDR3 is CASSEYHGGNTIYF. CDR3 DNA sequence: TGTGCCAGCAGTGAATACCACGGCGGAAACACCATATATTTT.

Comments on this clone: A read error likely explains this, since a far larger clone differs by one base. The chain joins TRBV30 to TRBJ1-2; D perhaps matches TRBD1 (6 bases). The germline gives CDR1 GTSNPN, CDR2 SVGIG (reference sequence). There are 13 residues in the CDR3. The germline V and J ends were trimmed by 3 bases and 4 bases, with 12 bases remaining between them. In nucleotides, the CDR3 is TGTGCCTGGAGCATACAGGGCCCCTATGGCTACACCTTC. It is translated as CAWSIQGPYGYTF. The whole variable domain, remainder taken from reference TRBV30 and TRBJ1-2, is SQTIHQWPATLVQPVGSPLSLECTVEGTSNPNLYWYRQAAGRGLQLLFYSVGIGQISSEVPQNLSASRPQDRQFILSSKKLLLSDSGFYLCAWSIQGPYGYTFGSGTRLTVV.

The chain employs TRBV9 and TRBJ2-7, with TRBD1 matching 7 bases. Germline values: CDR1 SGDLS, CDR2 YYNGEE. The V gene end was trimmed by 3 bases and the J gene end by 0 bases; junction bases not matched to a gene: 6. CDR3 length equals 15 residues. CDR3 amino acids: CASSAAGDSSYEQYF. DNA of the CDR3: TGTGCCAGCAGCGCTGCAGGGGACAGCTCCTACGAGCAGTACTTC. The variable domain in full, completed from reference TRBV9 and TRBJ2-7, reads DSGVTQTPKHLITATGQRVTLRCSPRSGDLSVYWYQQSLDQGLQFLIQYYNGEERAKGNILERFSAQQFPDLHSELNLSSLELGDSALYFCASSAAGDSSYEQYFGPGTRLTVT.

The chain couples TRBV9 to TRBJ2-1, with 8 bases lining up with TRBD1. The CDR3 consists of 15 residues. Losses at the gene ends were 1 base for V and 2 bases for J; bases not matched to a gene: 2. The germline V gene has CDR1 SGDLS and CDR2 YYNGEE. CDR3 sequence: CASSVRQGTYNEQFF. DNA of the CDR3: TGTGCCAGCAGCGTAAGACAGGGGACCTACAATGAGCAGTTCTTC.

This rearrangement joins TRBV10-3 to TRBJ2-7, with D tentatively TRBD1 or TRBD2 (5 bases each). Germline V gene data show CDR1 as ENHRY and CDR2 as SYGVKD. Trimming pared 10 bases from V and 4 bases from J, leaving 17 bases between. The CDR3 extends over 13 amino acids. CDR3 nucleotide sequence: TGTGCCACCACCCGGGACCCAAATTACGAGCAGTACTTC. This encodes CATTRDPNYEQYF.

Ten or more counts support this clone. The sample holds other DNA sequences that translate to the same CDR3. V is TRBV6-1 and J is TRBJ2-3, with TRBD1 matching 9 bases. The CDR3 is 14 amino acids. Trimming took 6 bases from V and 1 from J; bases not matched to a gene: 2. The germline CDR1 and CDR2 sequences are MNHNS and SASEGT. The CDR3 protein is CASSTGGRTDTQYF. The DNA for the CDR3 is TGTGCCAGCAGCACAGGGGGCCGCACAGATACGCAGTATTTT.

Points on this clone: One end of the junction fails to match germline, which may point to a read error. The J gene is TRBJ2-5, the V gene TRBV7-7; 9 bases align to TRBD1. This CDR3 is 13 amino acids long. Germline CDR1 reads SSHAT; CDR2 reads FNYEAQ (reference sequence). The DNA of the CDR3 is TGTGCTAGCAGTTTACAGGGGGCAGAGACCCAGTACTTC. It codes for CASSLQGAETQYF. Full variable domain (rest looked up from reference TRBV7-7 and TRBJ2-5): GAGVSQSPRYKVTKRGQDVTLRCDPISSHATLYWYQQALGQGPEFLTYFNYEAQPDKSGLPSDRFSAERPEGSISTLTIQRTEQRDSAMYRCASSLQGAETQYFGPGTRLLVL.

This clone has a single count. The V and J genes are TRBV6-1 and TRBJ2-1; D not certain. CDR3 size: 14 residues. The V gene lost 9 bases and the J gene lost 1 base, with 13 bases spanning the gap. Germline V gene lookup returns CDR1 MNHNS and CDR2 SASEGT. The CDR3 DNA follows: TGTGCCAGTGATGAGACCGCATCCTACAATGAGCAGTTCTTC. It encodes CASDETASYNEQFF.

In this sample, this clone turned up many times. The CDR3 DNA reads TGTGCCAGCAGTTTAGTTAGGGGGCCCTACGAGCAGTACTTC. Protein: CASSLVRGPYEQYF. The chain combines TRBV28 with TRBJ2-7, with 7 positions matching TRBD1. This CDR3 is 14 amino acids long. Germline loops: CDR1 MDHEN, CDR2 SYDVKM. With V trimmed by 2 bases and J by 2 bases, 3 bases remained unmatched.

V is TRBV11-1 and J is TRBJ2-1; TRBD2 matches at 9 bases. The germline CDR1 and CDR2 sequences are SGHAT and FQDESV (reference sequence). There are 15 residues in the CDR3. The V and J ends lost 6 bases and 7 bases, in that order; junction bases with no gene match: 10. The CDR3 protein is CASSSREGLINEQFF. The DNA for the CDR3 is TGTGCCAGCAGTTCGCGGGAGGGCCTCATAAATGAGCAGTTCTTC. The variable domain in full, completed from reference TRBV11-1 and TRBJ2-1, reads EAEVAQSPRYKITEKSQAVAFWCDPISGHATLYWYRQILGQGPELLVQFQDESVVDDSQLPKDRFSAERLKGVDSTLKIQPAELGDSAMYLCASSSREGLINEQFFGPGTRLTVL.